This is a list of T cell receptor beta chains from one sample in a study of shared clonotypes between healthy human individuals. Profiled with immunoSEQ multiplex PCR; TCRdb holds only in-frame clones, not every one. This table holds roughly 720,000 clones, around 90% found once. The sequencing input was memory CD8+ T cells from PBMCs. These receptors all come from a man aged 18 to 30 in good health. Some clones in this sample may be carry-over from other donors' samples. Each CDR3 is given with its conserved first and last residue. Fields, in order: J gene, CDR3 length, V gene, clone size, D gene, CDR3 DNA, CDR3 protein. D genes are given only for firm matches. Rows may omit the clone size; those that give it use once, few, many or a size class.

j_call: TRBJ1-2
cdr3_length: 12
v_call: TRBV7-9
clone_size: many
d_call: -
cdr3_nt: TGTGCCAGCCAAGGGGTCGAGGATGGCTACACCTTC
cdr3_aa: CASQGVEDGYTF

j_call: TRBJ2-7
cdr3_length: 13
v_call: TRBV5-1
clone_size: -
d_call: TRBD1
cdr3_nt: TGCGCCAGCAGCTACTGGACAGGAACCGAGCAGTACTTC
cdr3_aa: CASSYWTGTEQYF

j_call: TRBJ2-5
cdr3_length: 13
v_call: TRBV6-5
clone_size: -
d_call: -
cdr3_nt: TGTGCCAGCAACAAGTTAGTCCAAGAGACCCAGTACTTC
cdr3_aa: CASNKLVQETQYF

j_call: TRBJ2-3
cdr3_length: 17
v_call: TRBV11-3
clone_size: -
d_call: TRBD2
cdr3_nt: TGTGCCAGCAGCTTAGGGGAGGGACGGTGGTTCACAGATACGCAGTATTTT
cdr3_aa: CASSLGEGRWFTDTQYF

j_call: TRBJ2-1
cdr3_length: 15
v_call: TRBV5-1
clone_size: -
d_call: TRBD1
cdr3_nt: TGCGCCAGCAGCCCGGGACAGGTCTCCTACAATGAGCAGTTCTTC
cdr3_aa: CASSPGQVSYNEQFF

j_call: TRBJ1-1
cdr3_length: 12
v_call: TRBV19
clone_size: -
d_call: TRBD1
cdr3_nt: TGTGCCAGTCGACAGGGATACACTGAAGCTTTCTTT
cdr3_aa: CASRQGYTEAFF

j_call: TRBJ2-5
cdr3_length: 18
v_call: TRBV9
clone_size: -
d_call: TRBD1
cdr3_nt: TGTGCCAGCAGCGTAGCGCCGACTCTCACAGGGGCCTTGGAGACCCAGTACTTC
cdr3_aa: CASSVAPTLTGALETQYF

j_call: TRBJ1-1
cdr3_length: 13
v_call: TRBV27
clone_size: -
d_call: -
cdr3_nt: TGTGCCAGCAGTTTATTTACGGATCAAGAAGCTTTCTTT
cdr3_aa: CASSLFTDQEAFF

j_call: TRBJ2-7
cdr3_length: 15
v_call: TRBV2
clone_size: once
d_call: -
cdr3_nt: TGTGCCAGCAGGCAGGGCCAGGCGAGTAGCTACGAGCAGTACTTC
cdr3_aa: CASRQGQASSYEQYF

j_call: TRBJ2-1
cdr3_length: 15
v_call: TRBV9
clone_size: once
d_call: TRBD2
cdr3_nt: TGTGCCAGCAGCGATGCGGGACTAGACTACAATGAGCAGTTCTTC
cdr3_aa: CASSDAGLDYNEQFF

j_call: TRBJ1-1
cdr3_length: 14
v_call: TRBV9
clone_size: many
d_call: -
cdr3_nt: TGTGCCAGCAGCGGACAAGCCGTCGACACTGAAGCTTTCTTT
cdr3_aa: CASSGQAVDTEAFF

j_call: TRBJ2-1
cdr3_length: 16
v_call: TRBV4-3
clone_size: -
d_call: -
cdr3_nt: TGCGCCAGCAGCCAAGAGTGGACTAACTCCTACAATGAGCAGTTCTTC
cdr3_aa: CASSQEWTNSYNEQFF

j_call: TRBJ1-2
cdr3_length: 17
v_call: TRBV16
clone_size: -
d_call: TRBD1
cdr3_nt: TGTGCCAGCAGCCCCCCCTCGGCCAGGGGGTCGGAGTATGGCTACACCTTC
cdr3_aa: CASSPPSARGSEYGYTF

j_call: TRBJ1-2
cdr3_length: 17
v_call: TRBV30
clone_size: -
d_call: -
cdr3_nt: TGTGCCTGGGTCCCGGGGGGACCGATCCTTATCCCGGGTGGCTACACCTTC
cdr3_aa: CAWVPGGPILIPGGYTF

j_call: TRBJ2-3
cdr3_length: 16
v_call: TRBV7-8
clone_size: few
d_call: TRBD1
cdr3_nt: TGTGCCAGCAGCCCAAGGACAGGGGGAGGAACAGATACGCAGTATTTT
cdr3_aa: CASSPRTGGGTDTQYF

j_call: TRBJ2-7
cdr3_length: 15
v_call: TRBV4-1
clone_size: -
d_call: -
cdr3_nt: TGCGCCAGCAGCCAAGAAGACAGGAGCTCCTACGAGCAGTACTTC
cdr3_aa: CASSQEDRSSYEQYF

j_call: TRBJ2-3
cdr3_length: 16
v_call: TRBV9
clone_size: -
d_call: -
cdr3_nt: TGTGCCAGCAGCGTCCGCAGGGAAATGGGCACAGATACGCAGTATTTT
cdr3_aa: CASSVRREMGTDTQYF

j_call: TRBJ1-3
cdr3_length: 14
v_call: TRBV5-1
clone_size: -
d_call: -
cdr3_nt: TGCGCCAGCAGGGACGGGGCTCCTGGAAACACCATATATTTT
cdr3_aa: CASRDGAPGNTIYF

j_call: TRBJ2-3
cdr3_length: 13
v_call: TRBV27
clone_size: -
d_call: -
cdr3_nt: TGTGCCAGCAGTTTGAACGGCCGAGATACGCAGTATTTT
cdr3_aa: CASSLNGRDTQYF

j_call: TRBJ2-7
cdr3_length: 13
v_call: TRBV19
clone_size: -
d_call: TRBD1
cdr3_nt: TGTGCCAGCACGGACAGGGGGGGAGATAAGCAGTACTTC
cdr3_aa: CASTDRGGDKQYF

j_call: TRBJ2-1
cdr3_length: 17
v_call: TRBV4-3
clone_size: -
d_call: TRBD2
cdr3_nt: TGCGCCAGCAGCCCTGGACTAGCGCAGGATATCTACAATGAGCAGTTCTTC
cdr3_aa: CASSPGLAQDIYNEQFF

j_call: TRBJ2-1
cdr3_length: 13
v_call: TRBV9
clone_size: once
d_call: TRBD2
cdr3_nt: TGTGCCAGCAGCGCGATGGTGGGAGGGGAACAGTTCTTC
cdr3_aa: CASSAMVGGEQFF

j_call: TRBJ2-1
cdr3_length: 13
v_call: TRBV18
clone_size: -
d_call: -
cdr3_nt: TGTGCCAGCTCACCACCGGACAGATCGGGGCAGTTCTTC
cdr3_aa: CASSPPDRSGQFF

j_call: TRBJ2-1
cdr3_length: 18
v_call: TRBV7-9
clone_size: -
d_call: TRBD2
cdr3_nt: TGTGCCAGCAGCTCCCGCCCTAGCGGGGATGAGGCCTACAATGAGCAGTTCTTC
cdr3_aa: CASSSRPSGDEAYNEQFF

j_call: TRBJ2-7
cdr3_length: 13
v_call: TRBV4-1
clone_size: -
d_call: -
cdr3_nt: TGCGCCAGCAGCCAAGTCCAAGCCCCCGAGCAGTACTTC
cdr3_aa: CASSQVQAPEQYF

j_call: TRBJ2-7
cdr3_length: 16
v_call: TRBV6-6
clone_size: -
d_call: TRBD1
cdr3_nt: TGTGCCAGCAGTTACTCGAGGGGACAGGGGACCGACGAGCAGTACTTC
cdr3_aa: CASSYSRGQGTDEQYF

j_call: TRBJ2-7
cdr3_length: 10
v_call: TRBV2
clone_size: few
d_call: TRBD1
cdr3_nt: TGTGCCAGCGAACACAGGGGTATGTACTTC
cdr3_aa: CASEHRGMYF

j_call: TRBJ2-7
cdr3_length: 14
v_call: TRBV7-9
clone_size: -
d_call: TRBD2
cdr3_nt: TGTGCCAGCGGTTTCCGGCGGGAGGGCCACGAGCAGTACTTC
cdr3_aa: CASGFRREGHEQYF

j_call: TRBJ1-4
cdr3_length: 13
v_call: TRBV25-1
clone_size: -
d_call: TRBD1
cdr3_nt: TGTGCCAGCGCAGACAGGGGTTTTGAAAAACTGTTTTTT
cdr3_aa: CASADRGFEKLFF

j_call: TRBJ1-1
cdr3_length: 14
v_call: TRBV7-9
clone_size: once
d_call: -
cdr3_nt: TGTGCCAGCAGCTTAGGGACCCTGAACACTGAAGCTTTCTTT
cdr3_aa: CASSLGTLNTEAFF

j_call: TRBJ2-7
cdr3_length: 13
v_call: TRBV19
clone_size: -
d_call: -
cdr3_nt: TGTGCCAGTAGTATACGGGCAGGGGGGCAGCAGTACTTC
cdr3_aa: CASSIRAGGQQYF

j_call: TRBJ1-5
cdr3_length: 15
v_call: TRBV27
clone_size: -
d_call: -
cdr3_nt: TGTGCCAGCAGTTTTCTAGGGCCTGAGGGGCAGCCCCAGCATTTT
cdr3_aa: CASSFLGPEGQPQHF

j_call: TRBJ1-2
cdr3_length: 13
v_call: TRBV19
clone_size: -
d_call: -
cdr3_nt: TGTGCCAGTAGCCACTCCGGGACCTATGGCTACACCTTC
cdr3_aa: CASSHSGTYGYTF

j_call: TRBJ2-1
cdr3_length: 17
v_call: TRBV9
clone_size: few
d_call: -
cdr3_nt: TGTGCCAGCAGCGTCATTTCGGGCCCGAGCTCCTACAATGAGCAGTTCTTC
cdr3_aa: CASSVISGPSSYNEQFF

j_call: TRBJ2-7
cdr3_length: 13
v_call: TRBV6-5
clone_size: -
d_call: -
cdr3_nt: TGTGCCAGCAGTTCACGCGGGTCCTACGAGCAGTACTTC
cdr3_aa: CASSSRGSYEQYF

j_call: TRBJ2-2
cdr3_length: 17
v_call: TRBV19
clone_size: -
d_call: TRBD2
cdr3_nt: TGTGCCAGTACTGATTGGGTCCGGGAGGGAGACACCGGGGAGCTGTTTTTT
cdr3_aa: CASTDWVREGDTGELFF

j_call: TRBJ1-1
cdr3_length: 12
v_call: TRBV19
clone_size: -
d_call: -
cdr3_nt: TGTGCCAGTAGTCGGGTGAACACTGAAGCTTTCTTT
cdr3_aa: CASSRVNTEAFF

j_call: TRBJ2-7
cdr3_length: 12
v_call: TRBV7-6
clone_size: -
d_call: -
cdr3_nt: TGTGCCAGCAGCTGGGGGTCTTACGAGCAGTACTTC
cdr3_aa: CASSWGSYEQYF

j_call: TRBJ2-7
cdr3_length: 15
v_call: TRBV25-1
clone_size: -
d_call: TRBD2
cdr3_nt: TGTGCCAGCAGTGAATGGGGGGGAGAGACCTACGAGCAGTACTTC
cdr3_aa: CASSEWGGETYEQYF

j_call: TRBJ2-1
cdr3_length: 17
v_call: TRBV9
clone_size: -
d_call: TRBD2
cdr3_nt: TGTGCCAGCAGCGTAGATGGACTAGCGGAATCCTACAATGAGCAGTTCTTC
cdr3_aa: CASSVDGLAESYNEQFF

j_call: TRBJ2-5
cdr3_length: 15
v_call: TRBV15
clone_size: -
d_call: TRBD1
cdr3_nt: TGTGCCACCAGCAGAGCCAGGACAGGGGAGGAGACCCAGTACTTC
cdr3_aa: CATSRARTGEETQYF

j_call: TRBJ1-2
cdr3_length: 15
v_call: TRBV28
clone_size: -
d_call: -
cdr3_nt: TGTGCCAGCAGTTTATTTTTTGGACACAGCTATGGCTACACCTTC
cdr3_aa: CASSLFFGHSYGYTF

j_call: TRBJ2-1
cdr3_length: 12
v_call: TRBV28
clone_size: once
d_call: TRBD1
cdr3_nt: TGTGCCAGCCGGGACAGCGACAATGAGCAGTTCTTC
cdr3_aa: CASRDSDNEQFF